The 29 T cell receptor beta chains listed next were all sequenced from one sample in a study of T cell repertoires in cytomegalovirus infection. TCRdb re-analysed the reads in MiXCR, keeping a single row per CDR3 protein. The sample includes roughly 760,000 distinct CDR3 sequences, 35% to 40% of them seen just once. What was sequenced was PBMCs. The receptor set was obtained from a human donor in good health (CMV status not recorded). Some clones in this sample may be carry-over from other donors' samples.

The V call is TRBV14, the J call TRBJ2-3, with D possibly being TRBD1 (7 bases). The ends were cut back, 1 base at V and 3 bases at J, with 17 bases in the middle. This CDR3 comprises 17 residues. Germline V gene lookup returns CDR1 SGHDN and CDR2 FVKESK. In nucleotides, the CDR3 is TGTGCCAGCAGCCAAGCCTTGGGCAGGGGGGCGACAGATACGCAGTATTTT. This translates into CASSQALGRGATDTQYF.

This chain joins TRBV7-8 and TRBJ2-7, with D maybe TRBD1 (6 bases). CDR1 is SGHVS, CDR2 FQNEAQ, per germline. The CDR3 totals 14 residues. The V end was cut by 4 bases, the J end by 0 bases, with 10 bases between. The CDR3 loop reads CASSSRGYSYEQYF. The CDR3 nucleotides are TGTGCCAGCAGCTCCAGGGGTTACTCCTACGAGCAGTACTTC.

The chain links TRBV14 to TRBJ2-1, with 12 bases fitting TRBD2. The junction had 13 bases not matched to a gene; V was cut back by 1 base and J by 0 bases. The germline V gene has CDR1 SGHDN and CDR2 FVKESK. CDR3 length equals 21 residues. CDR3 sequence (DNA): TGTGCCAGCAGCCAAGTAGGATCGTGGACTAGCGGGGCGCTCTCCTACAATGAGCAGTTCTTC. Translating gives CASSQVGSWTSGALSYNEQFF.

This clonotype was observed a handful of times. The chain recombines TRBV6-8 with TRBJ2-1, with 9 bases fitting TRBD1. The germline CDR1 and CDR2 sequences are MNHGY and SAAAGT. The junction had 7 bases not matched to a gene; V was cut back by 6 bases and J by 7 bases. The CDR3 has 14 residues. The CDR3 DNA is TGTGCCAGCAGAACCGGGACAGGGTCAAATGAGCAGTTCTTC. Its translation is CASRTGTGSNEQFF.

This clonotype has a handful of counts. The chain carries TRBV7-2 and TRBJ2-1, with TRBD2 matching 15 bases. This CDR3 region has 14 residues. Germline lookup yields CDR1 SGHTA and CDR2 FQGNSA. The trim removed 7 bases at V and 9 bases at J, leaving 4 bases unmatched. The CDR3 loop reads CASTGTSGRSEQFF. In nucleotides, the CDR3 is TGTGCCAGCACCGGGACTAGCGGGAGGTCTGAGCAGTTCTTC.

CDR3 loop: CASSLGASVGVEQFF. CDR3 coding DNA: TGTGCCAGCAGTTTGGGGGCCTCCGTAGGGGTGGAGCAGTTCTTC. This rearrangement joins TRBV12-3 or TRBV12-4 to TRBJ2-1; TRBD1 might be the D (6 bases). The CDR3 runs 15 residues. The V and J ends lost 3 bases and 10 bases respectively, with 19 bases between them.

In this sample, this clonotype turned up a few times. V gene TRBV7-2 combines with J gene TRBJ1-6; D possibly corresponds to TRBD1 (5 bases). Per the germline V gene, CDR1 is SGHTA and CDR2 is FQGNSA. V was trimmed by 6 bases and J by 10 bases, leaving 19 bases between them. The CDR3 is made up of 15 amino acids. CDR3 residues: CASRLEVGRGSPLHF. CDR3 bases: TGTGCCAGCAGGCTTGAGGTGGGACGGGGGTCACCCCTCCACTTT.

The chain joins TRBV2 to TRBJ1-2; D unclear. The germline V and J ends were trimmed by 3 bases and 3 bases, with 11 bases remaining between them. The germline V gene encodes CDR1 SNHLY and CDR2 FYNNEI. The CDR3 has 14 amino acids. CDR3 sequence reads: CASSDARTDYGYTF. CDR3 sequence (DNA): TGTGCCAGCAGTGATGCTAGGACGGACTATGGCTACACCTTC.

A remark on this clonotype: At one end, the junction sequence differs from germline, possibly due to a read error. The rearrangement joins TRBV6-2 or TRBV6-3 to TRBJ1-5, with D hard to call. Per the germline V gene, CDR1 is MNHEY and CDR2 is SVGEGT. The CDR3 consists of 12 residues. The CDR3 protein is CASSPDRQPKHF. In DNA form, the CDR3 reads TGTGCCAGCAGCCCAGATAGGCAGCCCAAGCATTTT.

The rearrangement uses TRBV6-2 or TRBV6-3 and TRBJ1-2, with 11 bases aligning to TRBD1. CDR3 length: 15 amino acids. The J segment lost 5 bases and the V segment lost 5 bases, leaving 7 bases of the junction unmatched. In germline, CDR1 is MNHEY, CDR2 SVGEGT. The CDR3 region is CASSPRTGGAYGYTF. In DNA, the CDR3 is TGTGCCAGCAGTCCCCGGACAGGGGGCGCTTATGGCTACACCTTC.

The V call is TRBV7-8, the J call TRBJ1-4; 9 bases agree with TRBD1. The CDR3 covers 16 residues. Losses at the gene ends were 5 bases for V and 3 bases for J; bases not matched to a gene: 7. Germline V lookup: CDR1 SGHVS, CDR2 FQNEAQ. CDR3: CASSPGTGGSNEKLFF. The CDR3 DNA sequence: TGTGCCAGCAGCCCTGGCACAGGGGGCTCTAATGAAAAACTGTTTTTT.

In this sample, this clonotype turned up a few times. The chain couples TRBV7-8 to TRBJ2-2, with 8 bases identical to TRBD2. CDR3 size: 17 residues. The germline V gene has CDR1 SGHVS and CDR2 FQNEAQ. Germline trimming cut 2 bases from V and 5 bases from J; bases unmatched to any gene: 10. The CDR3 coding sequence is TGTGCCAGCAGCTTATGGCTCGAGCGGGGGTTAACCGGGGAGCTGTTTTTT. Translation: CASSLWLERGLTGELFF.

This chain connects TRBV28 to TRBJ1-4; no reliable D call. The CDR3 loop spans 12 amino acids. Per the germline V gene, CDR1 is MDHEN and CDR2 is SYDVKM. V lost 6 bases and J lost 8, with 10 bases in between. The CDR3 DNA is TGTGCCAGCAGCCGTTTCGAAGAAAAACTGTTTTTT. Protein sequence: CASSRFEEKLFF.

This chain links TRBV12-3 or TRBV12-4 with TRBJ1-2; D unclear. The CDR3 extends over 17 amino acids. V shed 2 bases and J shed 6 bases, with 22 bases lying between them. CDR3 DNA: TGTGCCAGCAGTTTACGAAGGGATCGCTTTGGGGTTAATGGCTACACCTTC. Translating it yields CASSLRRDRFGVNGYTF.

The chain joins TRBV7-9 to TRBJ1-5; 9 nucleotides match TRBD1. The CDR3 length is 13 residues. From germline, CDR1 is SEHNR and CDR2 FQNEAQ (reference sequence). V was clipped by 5 bases and J by 7 bases; unmatched bases: 3. The CDR3 DNA is TGTGCCAGCAGCACGACAGGGGGGCAGCCCCAGCATTTT. This codes for CASSTTGGQPQHF.

The chain carries TRBV24-1 and TRBJ2-1, with 11 bases lining up with TRBD1. V gave up 4 bases and J gave up 3 bases; unmatched junction bases: 4. CDR3 size: 16 residues. CDR1 is KGHDR, CDR2 SFDVKD, per germline. The CDR3 DNA sequence: TGTGCCACCAGTGACGCGGGACAGGGGGTCTACAATGAGCAGTTCTTC. It encodes CATSDAGQGVYNEQFF.

The table lists this clonotype with a few counts. The chain employs TRBV6-1 and TRBJ2-7, with TRBD2 matching 9 bases. The CDR3 is made up of 14 amino acids. The ends lost 6 bases at V and 8 bases at J; junction bases unmatched: 11. The V gene's germline CDR1 is MNHNS and CDR2 SASEGT. The CDR3 here is CASRELAGGSKQYF. The CDR3 DNA follows: TGTGCCAGCAGAGAACTAGCGGGTGGGTCCAAGCAGTACTTC.

Notes on this clonotype: Just one base apart from a much larger clone, this may be a read error. The chain joins TRBV7-3 to TRBJ2-1; the D gene is possibly TRBD1 (5 bases). Germline CDR1 reads SGHTA; CDR2 reads FQGTGA. This CDR3 spans 14 amino acids. The CDR3 here is CASSLQGQANEKFF. Written as DNA, the CDR3 is TGTGCCAGCAGCTTACAGGGTCAGGCCAATGAGAAGTTCTTC.

The V gene is TRBV7-9, the J gene TRBJ1-1, with TRBD1 matching over 10 bases. V lost 10 bases and J lost 3; bases outside the gene matches: 5. Germline loops: CDR1 SEHNR, CDR2 FQNEAQ (reference sequence). The CDR3 is 13 amino acids. CDR3 coding DNA: TGTGCCACTCAAGACAGGGGGCACACTGAAGCTTTCTTT. As protein: CATQDRGHTEAFF.

With regard to this clonotype: Without the conserved terminal phenylalanine or tryptophan, this CDR3 likely stems from a read error. This chain joins TRBV5-1 and TRBJ2-1; D is possibly TRBD1 or TRBD2 (5 bases each). The V end was cut by 4 bases, the J end by 4 bases, with 15 bases between. The CDR3 loop spans 15 amino acids. The germline CDR1 and CDR2 sequences are SGHRS and YFSETQ. For the CDR3, the DNA is TGCGCCAGCAGCCCTCCTTCGGGACCATACAATGAGCAGTTCTTA. The encoded protein is CASSPPSGPYNEQFL.

With regard to this clonotype: Without the conserved terminal phenylalanine or tryptophan, this CDR3 likely stems from a read error. This chain links TRBV28 with TRBJ2-1; 9 bases fit TRBD2. The CDR3 runs 14 residues. Germline V gene sequence: CDR1 MDHEN, CDR2 SYDVKM. Germline trimming cut 8 bases from V and 6 bases from J; bases unmatched to any gene: 8. The CDR3 loop reads CASRRGRGANEQFL. The CDR3 region has the DNA TGTGCCAGCCGACGCGGGAGGGGGGCCAATGAGCAGTTCTTA.

This chain uses TRBV19 with TRBJ1-4; 7 bases are shared with TRBD1. Germline V gene data show CDR1 as LNHDA and CDR2 as SQIVND (reference sequence). J was trimmed by 3 bases and V by 3 bases; bases with no gene match: 10. This CDR3 region has 17 residues. CDR3 bases: TGTGCCAGTAGTATTACGACAGGGTTAGACGCTAATGAAAAACTGTTTTTT. Its protein is CASSITTGLDANEKLFF. The variable domain in full, with the rest retrieved from reference TRBV19 and TRBJ1-4, is DGGITQSPKYLFRKEGQNVTLSCEQNLNHDAMYWYRQDPGQGLRLIYYSQIVNDFQKGDIAEGYSVSREKKESFPLTVTSAQKNPTAFYLCASSITTGLDANEKLFFGSGTQLSVL.

This clonotype was seen more than once but under ten times. The J gene is TRBJ1-6, the V gene TRBV6-2 or TRBV6-3; D may be TRBD1 (5 bases). V lost 6 bases and J lost 4, with 10 bases in between. The CDR3 totals 14 residues. Germline CDR1 is MNHEY and CDR2 is SVGEGT. DNA of the CDR3: TGTGCCAGCAGCACCCAGGGATATAATTCACCCCTCCACTTT. Translating it yields CASSTQGYNSPLHF.

V gene TRBV7-2 combines with J gene TRBJ2-1, with unresolved D. Germline-derived CDR1 and CDR2 are SGHTA and FQGNSA. The V gene lost 5 bases and the J gene lost 5 bases, with 7 bases spanning the gap. This CDR3 contains 12 residues. The CDR3 spells CASSPNDNEQFF. For the CDR3, the DNA is TGTGCCAGCAGCCCCAACGACAATGAGCAGTTCTTC.

J is TRBJ2-6 and V is TRBV6-2 or TRBV6-3, with D unresolved. V was pared by 6 bases and J by 0 bases, with 9 bases between. The CDR3 is made up of 15 amino acids. CDR1 MNHEY and CDR2 SVGEGT come from the germline V gene. The CDR3 nucleotides read TGTGCCAGCAGCCCAACGAACTCTGGGGCCAACGTCCTGACTTTC. Protein product: CASSPTNSGANVLTF.

J is TRBJ2-5 and V is TRBV19; possible D gene TRBD2, 6 bases. This CDR3 region has 15 residues. Trimming left V 1 base short and J 5 bases short, with 14 bases between. In germline, CDR1 is LNHDA, CDR2 SQIVND (reference sequence). The CDR3 is CASSIALTRKETQYF. In nucleotides, the CDR3 is TGTGCCAGTAGTATAGCCCTGACTAGAAAGGAGACCCAGTACTTC.

This clonotype was observed at least ten times. The V call is TRBV28, the J call TRBJ2-7; D may correspond to TRBD1 or TRBD2 (5 bases each). Between the trimmed V and J ends, which lost 1 base and 4 bases, there was a span of 14 bases. The germline CDR1 and CDR2 sequences are MDHEN and SYDVKM. The CDR3 extends over 15 amino acids. Written as DNA, the CDR3 is TGTGCCAGCAGTTTATTCGGGGACCCACGTTACGAGCAGTACTTC. Translated: CASSLFGDPRYEQYF.

This chain uses TRBV11-3 with TRBJ2-7, with TRBD2 identical over 11 bases. The germline CDR1 and CDR2 sequences are SGHNT and YENEEA. The CDR3 loop spans 17 amino acids. J gave up 5 bases and V 5 bases, and 14 bases lay outside the gene matches. The CDR3 reads CASSKDALLAGEHEQYF. CDR3 bases: TGTGCCAGCAGCAAAGACGCCCTACTAGCGGGAGAGCACGAGCAGTACTTC.

V gene TRBV11-2 combines with J gene TRBJ2-2; D is uncertain. The CDR3 contains 14 residues. The germline gives CDR1 SGHAT, CDR2 FQNNGV. V was clipped by 5 bases and J by 4 bases, with 11 bases between them. In nucleotides, the CDR3 is TGTGCCAGCAGCCCCTTCGGAGTCACCGGGGAGCTGTTTTTT. This translates into CASSPFGVTGELFF.